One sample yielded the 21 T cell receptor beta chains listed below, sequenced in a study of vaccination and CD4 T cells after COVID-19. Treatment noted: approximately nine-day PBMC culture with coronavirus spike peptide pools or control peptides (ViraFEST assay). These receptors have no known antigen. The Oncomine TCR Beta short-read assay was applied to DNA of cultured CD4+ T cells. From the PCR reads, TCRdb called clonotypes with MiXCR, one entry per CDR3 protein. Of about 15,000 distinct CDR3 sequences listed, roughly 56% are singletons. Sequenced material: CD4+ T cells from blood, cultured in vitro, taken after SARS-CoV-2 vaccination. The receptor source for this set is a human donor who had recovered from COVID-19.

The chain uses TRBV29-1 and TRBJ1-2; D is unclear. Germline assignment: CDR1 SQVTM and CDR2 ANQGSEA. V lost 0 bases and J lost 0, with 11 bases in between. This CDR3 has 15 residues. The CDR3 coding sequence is TGCAGCGTTGAAGATCGAGGTGAAGCTAACTATGGCTACACCTTC. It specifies CSVEDRGEANYGYTF. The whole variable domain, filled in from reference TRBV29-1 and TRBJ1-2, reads SAVISQKPSRDICQRGTSLTIQCQVDSQVTMMFWYRQQPGQSLTLIATANQGSEATYESGFVIDKFPISRPNLTFSTLTVSNMSPEDSSIYLCSVEDRGEANYGYTFGSGTRLTVV.

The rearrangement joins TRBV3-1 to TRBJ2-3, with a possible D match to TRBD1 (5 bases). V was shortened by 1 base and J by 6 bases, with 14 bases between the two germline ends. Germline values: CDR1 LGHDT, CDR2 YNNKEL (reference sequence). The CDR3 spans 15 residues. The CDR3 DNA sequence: TGTGCCAGCAGCCAAGGGGTAAGGGGTAAGGATACGCAGTATTTT. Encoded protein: CASSQGVRGKDTQYF.

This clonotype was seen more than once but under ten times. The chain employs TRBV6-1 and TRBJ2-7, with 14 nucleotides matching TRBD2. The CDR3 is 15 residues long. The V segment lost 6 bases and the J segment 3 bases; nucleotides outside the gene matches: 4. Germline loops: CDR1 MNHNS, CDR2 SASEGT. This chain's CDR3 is CASSPGTSGSYEQYF. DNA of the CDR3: TGTGCCAGCAGCCCCGGGACTAGCGGGAGCTACGAGCAGTACTTC.

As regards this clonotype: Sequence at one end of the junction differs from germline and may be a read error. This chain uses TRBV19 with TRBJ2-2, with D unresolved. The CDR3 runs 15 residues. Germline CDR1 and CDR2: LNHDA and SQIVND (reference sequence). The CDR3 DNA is TGTGCCAGTAATATAGATGCCACCAACACCGGGGAGCTGTTTTTT. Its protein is CASNIDATNTGELFF.

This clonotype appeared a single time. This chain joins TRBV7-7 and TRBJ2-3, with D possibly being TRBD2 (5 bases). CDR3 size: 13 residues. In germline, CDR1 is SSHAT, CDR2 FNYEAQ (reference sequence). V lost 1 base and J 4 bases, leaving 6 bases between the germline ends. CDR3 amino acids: CASSLGSADTQYF. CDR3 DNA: TGTGCCAGCAGCTTAGGTAGCGCAGATACGCAGTATTTT.

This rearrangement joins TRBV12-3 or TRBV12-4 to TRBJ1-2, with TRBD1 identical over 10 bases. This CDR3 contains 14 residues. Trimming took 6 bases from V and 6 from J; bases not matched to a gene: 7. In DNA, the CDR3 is TGTGCCAGCAGGCGGGACAGGGGTTTGGATGGCTACACCTTC. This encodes CASRRDRGLDGYTF.

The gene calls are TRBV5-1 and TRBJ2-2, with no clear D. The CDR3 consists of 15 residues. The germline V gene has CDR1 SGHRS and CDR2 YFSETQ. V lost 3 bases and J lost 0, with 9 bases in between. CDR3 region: CASSSSQTNTGELFF. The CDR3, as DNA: TGCGCCAGCAGCTCCAGTCAGACGAACACCGGGGAGCTGTTTTTT.

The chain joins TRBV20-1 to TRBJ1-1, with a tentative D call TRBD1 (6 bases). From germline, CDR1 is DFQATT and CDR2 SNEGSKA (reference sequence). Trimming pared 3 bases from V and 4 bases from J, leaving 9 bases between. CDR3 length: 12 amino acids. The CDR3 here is CSASPGATEAFF. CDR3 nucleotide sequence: TGCAGTGCTAGCCCGGGGGCCACTGAAGCTTTCTTT.

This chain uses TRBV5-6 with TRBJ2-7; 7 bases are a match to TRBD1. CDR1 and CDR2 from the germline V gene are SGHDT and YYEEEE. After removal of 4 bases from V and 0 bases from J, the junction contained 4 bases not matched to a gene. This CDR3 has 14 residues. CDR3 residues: CASSPGQNSYEQYF. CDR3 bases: TGTGCCAGCAGCCCGGGACAGAACTCCTACGAGCAGTACTTC.

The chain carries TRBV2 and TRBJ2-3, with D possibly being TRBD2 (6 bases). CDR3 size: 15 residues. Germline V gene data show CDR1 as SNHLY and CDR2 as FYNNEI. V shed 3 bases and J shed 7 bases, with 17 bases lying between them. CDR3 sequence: CASSDISGLGNTQYF. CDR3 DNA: TGTGCCAGCAGTGACATAAGCGGGCTAGGTAATACGCAGTATTTT.

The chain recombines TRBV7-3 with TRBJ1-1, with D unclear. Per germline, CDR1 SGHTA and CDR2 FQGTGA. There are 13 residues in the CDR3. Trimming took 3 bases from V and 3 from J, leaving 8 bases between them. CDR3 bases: TGTGCCAGCAGCTTTGATAGGGACACTGAAGCTTTCTTT. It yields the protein CASSFDRDTEAFF. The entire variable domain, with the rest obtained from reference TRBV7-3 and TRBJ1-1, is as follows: GAGVSQTPSNKVTEKGKYVELRCDPISGHTALYWYRQSLGQGPEFLIYFQGTGAADDSGLPNDRFFAVRPEGSVSTLKIQRTERGDSAVYLCASSFDRDTEAFFGQGTRLTVV.

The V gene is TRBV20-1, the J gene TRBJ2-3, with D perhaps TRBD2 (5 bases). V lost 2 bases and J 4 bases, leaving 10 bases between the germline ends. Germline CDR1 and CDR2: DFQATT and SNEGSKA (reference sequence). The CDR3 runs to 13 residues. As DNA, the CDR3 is TGCAGTGCTAGAATATCGGGATCAGATACGCAGTATTTT. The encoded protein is CSARISGSDTQYF.

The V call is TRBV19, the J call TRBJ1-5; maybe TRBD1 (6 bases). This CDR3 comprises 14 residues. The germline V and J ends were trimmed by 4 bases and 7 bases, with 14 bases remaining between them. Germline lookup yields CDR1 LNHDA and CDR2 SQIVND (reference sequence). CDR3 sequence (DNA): TGTGCCAGTAGTAAACAGGGATCCGGCCAGCCCCAGCATTTT. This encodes CASSKQGSGQPQHF.

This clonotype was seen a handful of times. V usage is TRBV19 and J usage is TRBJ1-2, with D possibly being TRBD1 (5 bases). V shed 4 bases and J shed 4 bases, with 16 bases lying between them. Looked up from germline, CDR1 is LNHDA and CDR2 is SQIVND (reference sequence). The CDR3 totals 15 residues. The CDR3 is CASSTSGGVAYGYTF. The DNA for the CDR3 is TGTGCCAGTAGTACCTCGGGGGGAGTTGCCTATGGCTACACCTTC.

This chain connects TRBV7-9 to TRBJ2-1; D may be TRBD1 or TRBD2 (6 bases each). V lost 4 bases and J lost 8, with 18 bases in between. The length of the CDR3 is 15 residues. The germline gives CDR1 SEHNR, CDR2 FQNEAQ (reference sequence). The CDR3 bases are TGTGCCAGCAGCTCCGGGGGCCGAAGTACTCATGAGCAGTTCTTC. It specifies CASSSGGRSTHEQFF.

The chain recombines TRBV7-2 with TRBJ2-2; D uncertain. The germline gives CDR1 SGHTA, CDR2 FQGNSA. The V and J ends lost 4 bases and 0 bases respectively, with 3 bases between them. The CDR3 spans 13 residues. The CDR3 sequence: CASSYPNTGELFF. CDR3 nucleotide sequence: TGTGCCAGCAGCTATCCGAACACCGGGGAGCTGTTTTTT.

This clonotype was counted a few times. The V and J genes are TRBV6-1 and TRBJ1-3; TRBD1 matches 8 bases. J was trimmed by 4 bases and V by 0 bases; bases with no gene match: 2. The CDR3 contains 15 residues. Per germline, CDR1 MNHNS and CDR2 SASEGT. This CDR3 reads CASSEATGVGNTIYF. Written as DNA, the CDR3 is TGTGCCAGCAGTGAAGCGACAGGGGTCGGAAACACCATATATTTT.

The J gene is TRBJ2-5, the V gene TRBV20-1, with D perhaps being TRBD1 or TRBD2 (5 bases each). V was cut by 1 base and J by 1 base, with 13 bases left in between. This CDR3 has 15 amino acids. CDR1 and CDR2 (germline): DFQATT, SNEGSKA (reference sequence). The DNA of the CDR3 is TGCAGTGCTAGAGGCGGGTTTGGGGCCCAAGAGACCCAGTACTTC. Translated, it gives CSARGGFGAQETQYF.

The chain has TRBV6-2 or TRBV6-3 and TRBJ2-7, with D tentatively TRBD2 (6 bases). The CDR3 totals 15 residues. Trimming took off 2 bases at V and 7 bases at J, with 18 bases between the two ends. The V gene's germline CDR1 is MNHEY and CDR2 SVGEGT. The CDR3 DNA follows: TGTGCCAGCAGTTACAGGGTCCGGGAGCCGGGGGAGCAGTACTTC. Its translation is CASSYRVREPGEQYF.

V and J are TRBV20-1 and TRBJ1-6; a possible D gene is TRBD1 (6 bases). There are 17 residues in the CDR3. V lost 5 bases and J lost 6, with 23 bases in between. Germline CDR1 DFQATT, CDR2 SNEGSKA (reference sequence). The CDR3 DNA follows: TGCAGTGCTGGACCGCCGGGACACTCAACGGGTAATTCACCCCTCCACTTT. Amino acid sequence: CSAGPPGHSTGNSPLHF.

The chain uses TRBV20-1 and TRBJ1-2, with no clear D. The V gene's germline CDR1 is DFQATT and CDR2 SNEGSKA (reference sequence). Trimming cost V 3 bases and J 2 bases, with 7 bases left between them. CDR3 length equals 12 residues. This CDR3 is CSARVRNYGYTF. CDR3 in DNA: TGCAGTGCTAGGGTCAGGAACTATGGCTACACCTTC.